The clone carrying this TCR beta chain was detected a few times. The antigen is undetermined. The sample is drawn from a study of beta chain features in type 1 diabetes. Whole-study results and caveats: Moderately but significantly shorter TCRB CDR3s were found in Type 1 diabetes patients in all four CD4+ subsets.

Expressed TCRB transcripts got sequenced, as all isolated RNA was reverse transcribed. Clones were read by immunoSEQ multiplex PCR, and TCRdb kept only the in-frame ones, dropping some. The sample yields 250,000 to 350,000 clones, around 15% seen once. Trimming left V 3 bases short and J 1 base short, with 13 bases between. The CDR3 runs 15 residues. Germline CDR1 reads MNHEY; CDR2 reads SMNVEV (reference sequence). The clonotype was recovered from a man aged 25-45 years with type 1 diabetes. The material sequenced was naive CD4+ T cells from blood. V and J are TRBV27 and TRBJ2-7, with D tentatively TRBD1 (5 bases). The CDR3 DNA reads as TGTGCCAGCAGTTTTAAGAAGGGGCCATCCTACGAGCAGTACTTC. Translating gives CASSFKKGPSYEQYF.